These T cell receptor beta chains were read from a single sample in a study of cytomegalovirus exposure and HLA in healthy donors. Profiling relied on immunoSEQ multiplex PCR, and the TCRdb table lists in-frame clones only, not all of them. Of under 85,000 clones listed, about 79% are singletons. Input material: PBMCs. The source is a man between 35 and 55 years old in good health and CMV-seronegative. CDR3s include the opening cysteine and the closing phenylalanine or tryptophan. Each record gives: CDR3 DNA, CDR3 protein, D gene, V gene, J gene, clone size. A D gene is named only where the DNA matches it firmly. Only part of the rows carry a size: once, few, many, or a class if the clone is expanded.

CDR3 DNA: TGTGCCAGCAGCGGCGGGCCTAGCGGATTCAATGAGCAGTTCTTC; CDR3 protein: CASSGGPSGFNEQFF; D gene: TRBD2; V gene: TRBV6-1; J gene: TRBJ2-1; clone size: NA
CDR3 DNA: TGTGCCAGCAGGCGGACAGAGAACACTGAAGCTTTCTTT; CDR3 protein: CASRRTENTEAFF; D gene: NA; V gene: TRBV5-4; J gene: TRBJ1-1; clone size: NA
CDR3 DNA: TGTGCCAGCAGTTCTAGACAGGGGGTTCAGCCCCAGCATTTT; CDR3 protein: CASSSRQGVQPQHF; D gene: TRBD1; V gene: TRBV6-1; J gene: TRBJ1-5; clone size: NA
CDR3 DNA: TGTGCCAGCTGCGCGCAGGCAGGCAATCAGCCCCAGCATTTT; CDR3 protein: CASCAQAGNQPQHF; D gene: NA; V gene: TRBV2; J gene: TRBJ1-5; clone size: NA
CDR3 DNA: TGTTCCAGCGTGGATCGCGGGGGCTACACCGGGGAGCTGTTTTTT; CDR3 protein: CSSVDRGGYTGELFF; D gene: NA; V gene: TRBV7-9; J gene: TRBJ2-2; clone size: NA
CDR3 DNA: TGCAGCGTTTCTCCCTCCACTGAAGCTTTCTTT; CDR3 protein: CSVSPSTEAFF; D gene: NA; V gene: TRBV29-1; J gene: TRBJ1-1; clone size: once
CDR3 DNA: TGTGCCAGCAGCTTGGAACAGAAGGAGAACACCGGGGAGCTGTTTTTT; CDR3 protein: CASSLEQKENTGELFF; D gene: NA; V gene: TRBV5-4; J gene: TRBJ2-2; clone size: NA
CDR3 DNA: TGTGCCAGTAGTAGATCCATCCGGGGCTACACCTTC; CDR3 protein: CASSRSIRGYTF; D gene: NA; V gene: TRBV19; J gene: TRBJ1-2; clone size: NA
CDR3 DNA: TGTGCCAGCAGTTTATCCGGGTATAATCAGCCCCAGCATTTT; CDR3 protein: CASSLSGYNQPQHF; D gene: NA; V gene: TRBV27; J gene: TRBJ1-5; clone size: NA
CDR3 DNA: TGTGCCAGCAGCTTATATATGCCCCAGGTACAGACCGGGGAGCTGTTTTTT; CDR3 protein: CASSLYMPQVQTGELFF; D gene: NA; V gene: TRBV7-3; J gene: TRBJ2-2; clone size: few
CDR3 DNA: TGTGCCAGCAGTCTAACCGAACAGGGGCTTCAAGAGACCCAGTACTTC; CDR3 protein: CASSLTEQGLQETQYF; D gene: TRBD1; V gene: TRBV28; J gene: TRBJ2-5; clone size: NA
CDR3 DNA: TGTGCCAGTAGTATCGGGGTAGAGCCAACCCAGTACTTC; CDR3 protein: CASSIGVEPTQYF; D gene: NA; V gene: TRBV19; J gene: TRBJ2-5; clone size: NA
CDR3 DNA: TGTGCCAGCAGTGCGGGGCGGGCAGGGGGCGTGGATGGCTACACCTTC; CDR3 protein: CASSAGRAGGVDGYTF; D gene: TRBD1; V gene: TRBV6-1; J gene: TRBJ1-2; clone size: NA
CDR3 DNA: TGTGCTAGCAGCCTATATCAGGGTAACAATGAGCAGTTCTTC; CDR3 protein: CASSLYQGNNEQFF; D gene: NA; V gene: TRBV7-7; J gene: TRBJ2-1; clone size: NA
CDR3 DNA: TGTGCCAGCAGCGCAGGGGTCCTGAGGCCCAATGAAAAACTGTTTTTT; CDR3 protein: CASSAGVLRPNEKLFF; D gene: NA; V gene: TRBV25-1; J gene: TRBJ1-4; clone size: NA
CDR3 DNA: TGTGCCAGCAGTTCCCTTTTGAGGACAGGGAACACTGAAGCTTTCTTT; CDR3 protein: CASSSLLRTGNTEAFF; D gene: TRBD1; V gene: TRBV28; J gene: TRBJ1-1; clone size: NA
CDR3 DNA: TGTGCCAGCAGTGCCTGGACAGGGGTGGGCGGCTACACCTTC; CDR3 protein: CASSAWTGVGGYTF; D gene: TRBD1; V gene: TRBV6-1; J gene: TRBJ1-2; clone size: NA
CDR3 DNA: TGTGCCAGCAGCTCGACAGCCGCCTACTACGAGCAGTACTTC; CDR3 protein: CASSSTAAYYEQYF; D gene: NA; V gene: TRBV11-2; J gene: TRBJ2-7; clone size: once
CDR3 DNA: TGTGCCAGCTCCCCCGGGGGACAGGGTCCGCCCCAGCATTTT; CDR3 protein: CASSPGGQGPPQHF; D gene: TRBD1; V gene: TRBV6-6; J gene: TRBJ1-5; clone size: once
CDR3 DNA: TGTGCCAGCAGTGGACTTGGTGGAGGATCATCCACAGATACGCAGTATTTT; CDR3 protein: CASSGLGGGSSTDTQYF; D gene: NA; V gene: TRBV2; J gene: TRBJ2-3; clone size: NA
CDR3 DNA: TGTGCCAGCAGTGGGTGGGGCCAGAACACTGAAGCTTTCTTT; CDR3 protein: CASSGWGQNTEAFF; D gene: NA; V gene: TRBV27; J gene: TRBJ1-1; clone size: NA
CDR3 DNA: TGCGCCAGCAGCCCGGACTCCACCACTTCCTACGAGCAGTACTTC; CDR3 protein: CASSPDSTTSYEQYF; D gene: NA; V gene: TRBV5-1; J gene: TRBJ2-7; clone size: NA
CDR3 DNA: TGTGCCATCAGTCTAGGACAGGCCGGGGAGCTGTTTTTT; CDR3 protein: CAISLGQAGELFF; D gene: TRBD1; V gene: TRBV10-3; J gene: TRBJ2-2; clone size: NA
CDR3 DNA: TGTGCCAGCAGTCGGGACAAGAACACTGAAGCTTTCTTT; CDR3 protein: CASSRDKNTEAFF; D gene: NA; V gene: TRBV6-6; J gene: TRBJ1-1; clone size: NA
CDR3 DNA: TGTGCCAGCAGCTTAGCGGGGACCTGGGGGCTGGAGACCCAGTACTTC; CDR3 protein: CASSLAGTWGLETQYF; D gene: NA; V gene: TRBV7-9; J gene: TRBJ2-5; clone size: NA
CDR3 DNA: TGCGCCAGCACCCGCCAGGAAGCGGGAGGGGGTGAGCAGTACTTC; CDR3 protein: CASTRQEAGGGEQYF; D gene: TRBD2; V gene: TRBV5-1; J gene: TRBJ2-7; clone size: NA
CDR3 DNA: TGTGCCAGCAGCGTAGGGATAGCGGGAGGGCCCGTAGAGACCCAGTACTTC; CDR3 protein: CASSVGIAGGPVETQYF; D gene: TRBD2; V gene: TRBV9; J gene: TRBJ2-5; clone size: once
CDR3 DNA: TGTGCCTGGGACGACTCGGGAGCGGTGGCCTATGGCTACACCTTC; CDR3 protein: CAWDDSGAVAYGYTF; D gene: NA; V gene: TRBV30; J gene: TRBJ1-2; clone size: NA
CDR3 DNA: TGTGCCAGCAGCCAATTAAAAACAACGGACAGATCAAACACTGAAGCTTTCTTT; CDR3 protein: CASSQLKTTDRSNTEAFF; D gene: NA; V gene: TRBV5-6; J gene: TRBJ1-1; clone size: NA
CDR3 DNA: TGTGCCAGCAGTCGCCGGACAGGGAGAGGGGCTGAAGCTTTCTTT; CDR3 protein: CASSRRTGRGAEAFF; D gene: TRBD1; V gene: TRBV28; J gene: TRBJ1-1; clone size: NA
CDR3 DNA: TGTGCCAGCATCCCTCGGGACAGAGACGGCTACACCTTC; CDR3 protein: CASIPRDRDGYTF; D gene: TRBD1; V gene: TRBV2; J gene: TRBJ1-2; clone size: few
CDR3 DNA: TGTGCCAGCAGTGATGCTCAGGACAGCTCCTACGAGCAGTACTTC; CDR3 protein: CASSDAQDSSYEQYF; D gene: NA; V gene: TRBV6-1; J gene: TRBJ2-7; clone size: NA
CDR3 DNA: TGCGCCAGCAGCCCTGGGCAGACTAGCGGGAGTGAGACCCAGTACTTC; CDR3 protein: CASSPGQTSGSETQYF; D gene: TRBD2; V gene: TRBV5-1; J gene: TRBJ2-5; clone size: NA
CDR3 DNA: TGTGCCATCAGTGGGGACAGGGGAAGGGAAGGAAGCACCGGGGAGCTGTTTTTT; CDR3 protein: CAISGDRGREGSTGELFF; D gene: TRBD1; V gene: TRBV10-3; J gene: TRBJ2-2; clone size: NA
CDR3 DNA: TGTGCCAGCAGCCAAGTCGGTGGAAACACCATATATTTT; CDR3 protein: CASSQVGGNTIYF; D gene: NA; V gene: TRBV14; J gene: TRBJ1-3; clone size: NA